The TCR beta chain described here comes from a study of T-cell reconstitution after alpha-beta-depleted transplantation in children. Unique molecular identifiers were incorporated when the TCRbeta library was constructed. TCRdb reanalysed the PCR reads using MiXCR and keeps one entry per CDR3 protein. Altogether around 700,000 distinct CDR3 sequences are present, approximately 14% being singletons, with the ten largest covering about 0.77%. Whole-study results and caveats: High day-60 TCRbeta diversity in some patients came from surviving recipient T cells and thymic progenitors. About two months after transplant, alpha-beta T cells reportedly came from several hundred expanded graft clones.

On this clonotype: What it binds is not known.

The CDR3 sequence is 13 residues long. Trimming cost V 6 bases and J 10 bases; bases outside gene matches: 10. Per the germline V gene, CDR1 is MDHEN and CDR2 is SYDVKM. The rearrangement uses TRBV28 and TRBJ2-7, with TRBD2 identical over 9 bases. The source is a girl under 10 years old with congenital amegakaryocytic thrombocytopenia, due to receive a stem cell transplant. This specimen was PBMCs, taken before TCRalphabeta/CD19-depleted stem cell transplant. CDR3 DNA sequence: TGTGCCAGCAGCAGCGGACTAGCGAATCGTCAGTACTTC. This encodes CASSSGLANRQYF.